The rows below give T cell receptor beta chains drawn from one sample of a study of shared clonotypes between healthy human individuals. Clones were sequenced by immunoSEQ multiplex PCR, and TCRdb holds only the in-frame ones, with some missing. Among more than 2 million clones, around 95% were seen once, and the ten largest hold around 0.13%. Sequencing input: naive CD4+ T cells sorted from blood. Receptors originate from a man younger than 30 in good health. Each CDR3 is given with its conserved first and last residue. The D gene is left open where the match is weak. Only part of the rows carry a size: once, few, many, or a class if the clone is expanded.

J gene: TRBJ2-1; clone size: NA; V gene: TRBV18; D gene: NA; CDR3 DNA: TGTGCCAGCTCCAGGGACGCAACCTACAATGAGCAGTTCTTC; CDR3 protein: CASSRDATYNEQFF
J gene: TRBJ2-3; clone size: NA; V gene: TRBV14; D gene: NA; CDR3 DNA: TGTGCCAGCAGCCAAACCGGGACGTGGGTATCAGATACGCAGTATTTT; CDR3 protein: CASSQTGTWVSDTQYF
J gene: TRBJ2-5; clone size: NA; V gene: TRBV5-1; D gene: NA; CDR3 DNA: TGCGCCAGCAGCTTTGGTGGTCGAGGGGAGCTCCAAGAGACCCAGTACTTC; CDR3 protein: CASSFGGRGELQETQYF
J gene: TRBJ1-4; clone size: NA; V gene: TRBV28; D gene: NA; CDR3 DNA: TGTGCCAGCAAGCGCGCCTTAAATGAAAAACTGTTTTTT; CDR3 protein: CASKRALNEKLFF
J gene: TRBJ1-5; clone size: NA; V gene: TRBV18; D gene: NA; CDR3 DNA: TGTGCCAGCTCACCAGAGAGCGGCAATCAGCCCCAGCATTTT; CDR3 protein: CASSPESGNQPQHF
J gene: TRBJ1-5; clone size: NA; V gene: TRBV19; D gene: NA; CDR3 DNA: TGTGCCAGTACCCTCGGGCGGTATAGCAATCAGCCCCAGCATTTT; CDR3 protein: CASTLGRYSNQPQHF
J gene: TRBJ1-2; clone size: NA; V gene: TRBV6-1; D gene: NA; CDR3 DNA: TGTGCCAGCAGTGAATACTTAATGAGCTATGGCTACACCTTC; CDR3 protein: CASSEYLMSYGYTF
J gene: TRBJ2-7; clone size: NA; V gene: TRBV2; D gene: TRBD2; CDR3 DNA: TGTGCCAGCCACCGGGACTACGTCTACGAGCAGTACTTC; CDR3 protein: CASHRDYVYEQYF
J gene: TRBJ2-7; clone size: NA; V gene: TRBV6-5; D gene: NA; CDR3 DNA: TGTGCCAGCAGTTACTTCCACGAGCAGTACTTC; CDR3 protein: CASSYFHEQYF
J gene: TRBJ2-5; clone size: NA; V gene: TRBV10-3; D gene: TRBD1; CDR3 DNA: TGTGCCACGAGGGGACAGGGGGACCAAGAGACCCAGTACTTC; CDR3 protein: CATRGQGDQETQYF
J gene: TRBJ1-6; clone size: NA; V gene: TRBV27; D gene: NA; CDR3 DNA: TGTGCCAGCAGTGCTCAGGGGTTTTCACCCCTCCACTTT; CDR3 protein: CASSAQGFSPLHF
J gene: TRBJ1-2; clone size: NA; V gene: TRBV5-1; D gene: NA; CDR3 DNA: TGCGCCAGCAGCTTGGAACCTACGGACTATGGCTACACCTTC; CDR3 protein: CASSLEPTDYGYTF
J gene: TRBJ1-2; clone size: once; V gene: TRBV27; D gene: TRBD1; CDR3 DNA: TGTGCCAGCAGTTTAAATCAGGGGGTTAGCTACACCTTC; CDR3 protein: CASSLNQGVSYTF
J gene: TRBJ1-4; clone size: NA; V gene: TRBV9; D gene: NA; CDR3 DNA: TGTGCCAGCAGCCCGACGGAGCCCTTGGGGTCTAATGAAAAACTGTTTTTT; CDR3 protein: CASSPTEPLGSNEKLFF
J gene: TRBJ1-4; clone size: NA; V gene: TRBV28; D gene: TRBD1; CDR3 DNA: TGTGCCAGCAGTTTCAGGGGGGGCACTAATGAAAAACTGTTTTTT; CDR3 protein: CASSFRGGTNEKLFF
J gene: TRBJ2-7; clone size: NA; V gene: TRBV6-5; D gene: NA; CDR3 DNA: TGTGCCAGCAGCCGGGCAAGCCTCGGAAACGAGCAGTACTTC; CDR3 protein: CASSRASLGNEQYF
J gene: TRBJ1-2; clone size: NA; V gene: TRBV2; D gene: NA; CDR3 DNA: TGTGCCAGCAGCCCCCGGGGGGTCTTTATCTATGGCTACACCTTC; CDR3 protein: CASSPRGVFIYGYTF